This T cell receptor (beta chain) was sequenced for a study of blood T cell repertoires in COVID-19. Study in general: Samples representing acute and convalescent COVID-19 were sourced from the United States, Italy and Spain.

This CDR3 region has 15 residues. The V gene's germline CDR1 is MRHNA and CDR2 SNTAGT. V lost 0 bases to trimming and J lost 4 bases; unmatched junction nucleotides: 2. Using immunoSEQ multiplex PCR, the repertoire was profiled, and TCRdb retains in-frame clones only, with some absent. The table includes tens of thousands of clones, approximately 83% detected once. This chain joins TRBV6-4 and TRBJ2-2, with 7 bases aligning to TRBD1. The receptor was derived from a woman aged 55-69 years with acute or convalescent COVID-19. The specimen sequenced was peripheral blood. CDR3 nucleotides: TGTGCCAGCAGTGACTCGTCAGGGGGCACCGGGGAGCTGTTTTTT. Encoded protein: CASSDSSGGTGELFF.